This T cell receptor (beta chain) was identified in a study of blood T cells in healthy people across ages. Looking at the study overall: Template-switching capture recovered about one barcoded beta molecule per two T cells.

Ranging in age from about 6 to 90, the donors were healthy Caucasian individuals from Russia. Per sample, extraction of total RNA gave at least 5.5 micrograms in every case. CDR1 is SGHVS and CDR2 is FQNEAQ in the germline V gene. CDR3 length: 17 amino acids. Trimming cost V 0 bases and J 15 bases; bases outside gene matches: 18. PCR was performed a second time for roughly 7 to 11 cycles using a sample-barcoded 5' primer and a J-beta primer mix. In TCRdb, the 5' RACE reads were re-called with MiXCR into one record per CDR3 protein. Of more than 800,000 distinct CDR3 sequences detected, 40% to 55% appear once; the ten largest clones hold over 15%. Remarks on this clonotype: This could be a read error, since a much larger clone is one nucleotide away.

This receptor was obtained from a woman aged 60-70 years in good health. Sequenced material: blood. The chain recombines TRBV7-8 with TRBJ2-4; 9 bases line up with TRBD2. Here the CDR3 DNA reads TGTGCCAGCAGCTTAGCGCGCCCAGCGGGGGGACAAGAGACCCTGTACTTC. Its translation: CASSLARPAGGQETLYF. The complete variable domain, with remaining parts taken from reference TRBV7-8 and TRBJ2-4, reads GAGVSQSPRYKVAKRGQDVALRCDPISGHVSLFWYQQALGQGPEFLTYFQNEAQLDKSGLPSDRFFAERPEGSVSTLKIQRTQQEDSAVYLCASSLARPAGGQETLYFGAGTRLSVL.